The clone carrying this T cell receptor (beta chain) was observed many times. The antigen is undetermined. This record belongs to a study of T cells in Graves' hyperthyroidism and ophthalmopathy. Study-level findings and limits: For ophthalmopathy, model prediction preceded onset by a median about 6 months.

Regions amplified from RNA transcripts were the TCR beta CDR3 regions. When the TCR CDR3 underwent first-round RT-PCR, the HTBI primer set was used. From the multiplex PCR reads, TCRdb called clonotypes with MiXCR, one entry per CDR3 protein. The table has 400,000 to 500,000 distinct CDR3 sequences, about an eighth seen once. Germline CDR1 reads LNHDA; CDR2 reads SQIVND (reference sequence). There are 15 residues in the CDR3. V was pared by 7 bases and J by 8 bases, with 23 bases between. The V call is TRBV19, the J call TRBJ1-2, with D uncertain. This receptor was taken from a woman aged 18 to 35 with Graves' hyperthyroidism. The source material was blood. The CDR3 DNA reads TGTGCCAGTAATCAGGACCGACCCCTCTGGAAGGGCTACACCTTC. Its protein is CASNQDRPLWKGYTF.